This is a list of T cell receptor beta chains from one sample in a study of cytomegalovirus exposure and HLA in healthy donors. Profiled with immunoSEQ multiplex PCR; TCRdb holds only in-frame clones, not every one. The sample consists of around 130,000 clones, 80% of them appearing once. Input material: PBMCs. These receptors all stem from a woman aged 35 to 49 in good health and CMV-seronegative. Each CDR3 is given with its conserved first and last residue. The D gene is left open where the match is weak. Clone size appears in some rows only: once, few, many, or a class for an expanded clone.

TRBJ1-1 TRBV28 - - TGTGCCAGCAGGACGGAAAGACTTAACACTGAAGCTTTCTTT CASRTERLNTEAFF
TRBJ1-6 TRBV4-3 - - TGCGCCAGCAGCCGCGGGAGCTCCTATAATTCACCCCTCCACTTT CASSRGSSYNSPLHF
TRBJ1-1 TRBV27 TRBD1 - TGTGCCAGCAGTTTGCGGGGACAGAAACTAACCCCCAGGGTAATAGGAGCTTTCTTT CASSLRGQKLTPRVIGAFF
TRBJ2-3 TRBV4-1 TRBD2 - TGCGCCAGCAGCCAAGCCCGGGTAGCGGGATCCACAGATACGCAGTATTTT CASSQARVAGSTDTQYF
TRBJ2-7 TRBV9 TRBD2 - TGTGCCAGCAGCCCGGGACTAGACCCCTACGAGCAGTACTTC CASSPGLDPYEQYF
TRBJ1-4 TRBV29-1 - - TGCAGCGTTGGGGGGGGTAACAATGAAAAACTGTTTTTT CSVGGGNNEKLFF
TRBJ1-3 TRBV6-1 - - TGTGCCAGCAGTGAAATAGGGGTCTCTGGAAACACCATATATTTT CASSEIGVSGNTIYF
TRBJ1-1 TRBV19 - - TGTGCCAGTAGCAGGGGAGATTCCACTGAAGCTTTCTTT CASSRGDSTEAFF
TRBJ1-1 TRBV27 - - TGTGCCAGCACCCTATCGGGGGGGCTGAACACTGAAGCTTTCTTT CASTLSGGLNTEAFF
TRBJ1-4 TRBV9 TRBD1 - TGTGCCAGCAGCGGTGGACAGGGCCTTGGTGAAAAACTGTTTTTT CASSGGQGLGEKLFF
TRBJ2-1 TRBV10-3 TRBD2 once TGTGCCACCAACTCCCCCTTAGCGGGAGTTTTAGAGCAGTTCTTC CATNSPLAGVLEQFF
TRBJ2-3 TRBV6-1 TRBD1 - TGTGCCAGCATGAGGGACAGGGGGCCAGATACGCAGTATTTT CASMRDRGPDTQYF
TRBJ1-1 TRBV6-5 TRBD1 - TGTGCCAGCAGTACGGGACAGGAGAACACTGAAGCTTTCTTT CASSTGQENTEAFF
TRBJ2-7 TRBV7-2 TRBD1 - TGTGCCAGCAGCCGAGGACAGGAGACTACCTACGAGCAGTACTTC CASSRGQETTYEQYF
TRBJ1-4 TRBV2 - - TGTGCCAGCAGTGTGGAGGGGATTAATGAAAAACTGTTTTTT CASSVEGINEKLFF
TRBJ2-7 TRBV19 TRBD1 - TGTGCCAGTAGCCCGGTACAGGGGGCGAATTACTACGAGCAGTACTTC CASSPVQGANYYEQYF
TRBJ2-1 TRBV6-1 - once TGTGCCAGCACCAAGGACCGCGGGATGAACAATGAGCAGTTCTTC CASTKDRGMNNEQFF
TRBJ2-7 TRBV2 - - TGTGCCAGCAGTGCCCAGACGGGACACGAGCAGTACTTC CASSAQTGHEQYF
TRBJ2-3 TRBV7-9 - few TGTGCCAGCAGCTTCGAACAGCCTACGCAGTATTTT CASSFEQPTQYF
TRBJ1-2 TRBV5-4 TRBD1 - TGTGCCAGCAGCTTAATTGGGCGGACAGGGCGTTCTGGCTACACCTTC CASSLIGRTGRSGYTF
TRBJ2-1 TRBV27 - - TGTGCCAGCAGTCACTCCTACAATGAGCAGTTCTTC CASSHSYNEQFF
TRBJ1-5 TRBV6-6 TRBD1 - TGTGCCAGTGACAGGGGAGACCGTCAGCCCCAGCATTTT CASDRGDRQPQHF
TRBJ2-5 TRBV2 TRBD1 - TGTGCCAGCCGGGACAGGGGGGAGACCCAGTACTTC CASRDRGETQYF
TRBJ2-3 TRBV28 TRBD2 - TGTGCCAGCAGTTCCCCTAGCGGGCTTAGCACAGATACGCAGTATTTT CASSSPSGLSTDTQYF
TRBJ2-2 TRBV29-1 - - TGCAGCGTTGAGTTGGAGATGGGCACCGGGGAGCTGTTTTTT CSVELEMGTGELFF
TRBJ2-5 TRBV5-1 TRBD2 - TGCGCCAGCCGGACTAGCGGGGGGCTCCAAGAGACCCAGTACTTC CASRTSGGLQETQYF
TRBJ2-2 TRBV14 - - TGTGCCAGCAGCCAAGTAGCGAAGGCCCCAGTGACCGGGGAGCTGTTTTTT CASSQVAKAPVTGELFF
TRBJ1-4 TRBV4-3 TRBD1 few TGCGCCAGCAGCCAGGAGGGACAGCGGTTTGAAAAACTGTTTTTT CASSQEGQRFEKLFF
TRBJ2-2 TRBV29-1 TRBD2 - TGCAGCGCCGAACTAGCGGACAAGAACACCGGGGAGCTGTTTTTT CSAELADKNTGELFF
TRBJ1-1 TRBV5-6 - - TGTGCCCGCCGAGGGCACAGGGCTGGGAAAAACACTGAAGCTTTCTTT CARRGHRAGKNTEAFF
TRBJ2-5 TRBV5-8 - - TGTGCCAGCAGCTTAGGTCGGAGATACCAAGAGACCCAGTACTTC CASSLGRRYQETQYF